This TCR beta chain was sequenced during a study of tumor-infiltrating lymphocytes in primary liver carcinoma. Whole-study context: The cohort included men and women aged 30 to 69 years.

Whole-study findings and limits: Significantly greater top-250-clone fractions characterized tumors relative to blood (p = 0.039). Tumor region pairs overlapped more than did tumor-adjacent and tumor-blood pairs.

Germline V gene sequence: CDR1 LNHDA, CDR2 SQIVND (reference sequence). The CDR3 length is 15 residues. Trimming pared 9 bases from V and 2 bases from J, leaving 19 bases between. As to this clonotype: Its antigen is unknown.

Total RNA and DNA came together from approximately 20-30 mg of bulk tissue without cell sorting. Resecting the tumor surgically was how the patients' primary liver carcinoma was treated. Priming with a constant-region primer yielded TCR beta cDNA from roughly 0.45 ug total RNA. What produced the TCR beta libraries was three nested multiplex PCR rounds using slightly modified ARM-PCR. TRBV1-TRBV30 forward primers and a C-beta reverse primer were used in the first two PCR rounds, which each ran for around 10 cycles. In TCRdb, the multiplex PCR reads were re-called with MiXCR into one record per CDR3 protein. The data show under 150,000 distinct CDR3 sequences, nearly 70% seen once.

This receptor was obtained from a woman aged 55-69 years with primary liver carcinoma and hepatitis B virus infection. The sample comprised tumor-adjacent normal liver tissue. The genes are TRBV19 and TRBJ1-2, with D perhaps TRBD1 (5 bases). CDR3 sequence (DNA): TGTGCCAGCCAACGGCCTGGGGGTTTCAACTATGGCTACACCTTC. Encoded protein: CASQRPGGFNYGYTF.